The 9 T cell receptor beta chains below all came from one sample that was sequenced in a study of CD8+ T cells in alopecia areata. Following RNA extraction, reverse transcription yielded cDNA that acted as the sequencing template. The assay was immunoSEQ multiplex PCR, and TCRdb's table has in-frame clones only and misses some. The sample lists roughly 170,000 clones, 50% to 60% occurring once. The sample here was CD4+ T cells sorted from blood, taken at week 0. The source of these receptors is a human donor with alopecia areata.

CDR3 DNA: TGCGCCAGCAGCTCCGGGACAGGGCGCACAGATACGCAGTATTTT. It codes for CASSSGTGRTDTQYF. The rearrangement joins TRBV5-1 to TRBJ2-3; 9 bases agree with TRBD1. Germline assignment: CDR1 SGHRS and CDR2 YFSETQ. This CDR3 spans 15 amino acids. The ends lost 3 bases at V and 1 base at J; junction bases unmatched: 3.

The genes are TRBV5-1 and TRBJ2-1, with TRBD2 as a possible D gene (5 bases). V was trimmed by 1 base and J by 8 bases, leaving 13 bases between them. CDR3 length: 14 residues. Germline CDR1 and CDR2: SGHRS and YFSETQ. CDR3: CASSLFMEVDEQFF. CDR3 in DNA: TGCGCCAGCAGCTTGTTCATGGAGGTGGATGAGCAGTTCTTC.

V gene TRBV30 combines with J gene TRBJ2-1, with D unresolved. Deletions cut 0 bases from V and 7 bases from J, with 4 bases between. Germline CDR1 reads GTSNPN; CDR2 reads SVGIG (reference sequence). This CDR3 has 11 residues. DNA for the CDR3: TGTGCCTGGAGTGTAGGTAATGAGCAGTTCTTC. Translated: CAWSVGNEQFF.

The rearrangement links TRBV14 to TRBJ1-2; no clear D. CDR1 is SGHDN and CDR2 is FVKESK in the germline V gene. CDR3 length equals 13 residues. V lost 4 bases and J lost 8, with 14 bases in between. CDR3 amino acids: CASSPDPRRGYTF. The CDR3 coding sequence is TGTGCCAGCAGCCCTGACCCAAGGAGGGGCTACACCTTC.

The J gene is TRBJ2-6, the V gene TRBV5-6; no clear D. CDR1 SGHDT and CDR2 YYEEEE come from the germline V gene. This CDR3 is built from 15 residues. Trimming shortened V by 1 base and J by 0 bases, and 5 bases separated the two germline ends. The CDR3 reads CASSLKNSGANVLTF. CDR3 DNA: TGTGCCAGCAGCTTGAAGAACTCTGGGGCCAACGTCCTGACTTTC.

For the CDR3, the DNA is TGTGCCTGGGCTCCAGGCCGACGAGTCGGGGGCTACACCTTC. Amino acid sequence: CAWAPGRRVGGYTF. The chain recombines TRBV30 with TRBJ1-2; no reliable D call. The CDR3 runs 14 residues. V gave up 5 bases and J gave up 8 bases, with 21 bases separating them. Germline values: CDR1 GTSNPN, CDR2 SVGIG (reference sequence).

There are a few counts of this clone. The chain employs TRBV11-1 and TRBJ2-3; TRBD1 or TRBD2 may be the D gene (5 bases each). The ends were cut back, 3 bases at V and 1 base at J, with 8 bases in the middle. Germline V gene data show CDR1 as SGHAT and CDR2 as FQDESV (reference sequence). The CDR3 is 14 amino acids. The CDR3 DNA sequence: TGTGCCAGCAGCTTCTCGGGACGCACAGATACGCAGTATTTT. It is translated as CASSFSGRTDTQYF.

This clone was picked up a small number of times. The gene calls are TRBV10-3 and TRBJ2-2; 8 nucleotides line up with TRBD1. The CDR3 covers 16 residues. The V gene's germline CDR1 is ENHRY and CDR2 SYGVKD. Losses at the gene ends were 8 bases for V and 2 bases for J; bases not matched to a gene: 10. The CDR3 sequence: CAIQGFGQGNTGELFF. The CDR3 DNA follows: TGTGCCATCCAAGGCTTCGGACAGGGTAACACCGGGGAGCTGTTTTTT.

The chain joins TRBV29-1 to TRBJ1-2, with unresolved D. From germline, CDR1 is SQVTM and CDR2 ANQGSEA. With 7 bases removed from V and 8 bases from J, the gap between germline ends came to 5 bases. The CDR3 totals 8 residues. The chain's CDR3 is CSGEGYTF. DNA for the CDR3: TGCAGCGGAGAGGGCTACACCTTC. Together with reference TRBV29-1 and TRBJ1-2, the CDR3 gives the full variable domain: SAVISQKPSRDICQRGTSLTIQCQVDSQVTMMFWYRQQPGQSLTLIATANQGSEATYESGFVIDKFPISRPNLTFSTLTVSNMSPEDSSIYLCSGEGYTFGSGTRLTVV.